This T cell receptor (beta chain) is drawn from a study of shared clonotypes between healthy human individuals (dated by TCRdb to 2020 to 2022). Regarding the complete study: A few men and a couple of women, aged 18 to 49 years, made up the cohort. Per donor, three plates each were used for CD4 naive and CD4 memory, two for CD8 naive, and one for CD8 memory. To estimate repertoire size and how much clonotype sharing occurs between individuals, the study deeply sequenced the blood TCR repertoires of several healthy adults. To increase sequencing depth and limit assay-specific biases, TCR repertoire library preparation and sequencing were carried out by different laboratories using diverse techniques. Between about 0.85 and 8.9 billion PBMCs per donor were obtained by leukapheresis. Overall results and qualifications from the work: Across a few donors, approximately 5% of naive CD4, approximately 3.6% of naive CD8, under 2.5% of memory CD4, and under 0.45% of memory CD8 clonotypes were shared. Only blood was sampled, and tissue TCR repertoires likely differ from those in blood. Compared with non-shared clonotypes, the clonotypes found in all four sorted-subset donors had higher generation probabilities. Incomplete sequencing was indicated by rarefaction of sorted-subset datasets, despite the large sequencing depth. Based on pairwise subsampling, the degree of clonotype sharing among donors was expected to be affected by sequencing depth. The small number of donors limited the genetic and exposure-history diversity represented. Estimated clonotype richness was generally larger for naive than for memory subsets.

Using the deep immunoSEQ assay, TCR CDR3 regions were amplified from genomic DNA by multiplex PCR. Extracted genomic DNA from each cell subset was distributed evenly across all wells of several immunoSEQ 96-well plates, and each plate was treated as a replicate. Each replicate PCR for sorted subsets received 150 to 250 ng genomic DNA, equal to about 30,000 T cell genomes. Purified libraries were measured with a Qubit 3.0 fluorometer, size-checked on a Bioanalyzer 2100, and measured again with the KAPA Library Quantification kit. Every immunoSEQ 96-well plate was sequenced on a dedicated single-read 150-cycle Illumina NextSeq 550 flow cell. The paper's processing steps were these. Because the immunoSEQ output included only junctional sequences and no quality scores, the filtering could not be the same as the filtering used for full-length reads. Sequences were annotated with PyIR, a Python wrapper for IgBLAST v1.9, and V/J genes and CDR3 were assigned using IMGT germline references. Reads were removed for weak V/J assignments (E-value above 1e-6), missing CDR3, stop codons, out-of-frame junctions, or ambiguous translated residues. V3J clonotypes were defined as sequences sharing an identical inferred V gene, J gene, and CDR3 amino acid sequence. The percentage overlap between two repertoires was calculated by dividing the number of shared unique clonotypes by the size of the smaller repertoire. Three approaches were used to assess repertoire richness: RTK rarefaction, the Chao1 estimator, and Recon v2.1 estimates of unobserved clonotypes. Generation probabilities were computed with OLGA for all TCRbeta clonotypes obtained by the gDNA method from several donors. Held by TCRdb, this immuneACCESS table contains in-frame sequences only and omits some clones. Under half of the omission traces to an unresolved V gene where checked; the cause of the rest is unknown. The V and J calls and clone size were taken over from that table, and D and trimming were inferred from the DNA. The sample includes over 2 million clones, with less than 95% observed a single time. The top ten hold 0.85% to 1.2% of the sample.

From the cysteine up to the phenylalanine, the CDR3 has a length of 15 residues. The kept DNA is CDR3 alone, 45 bases in frame from the first base. V is pared back by 5 bases and J by 3 bases, with 18 bases lying between the germline termini. From a lookup of the germline V gene, CDR1 and CDR2 are SGHRS and YFSETQ. CD8 naive samples were obtained by positive selection for CCR7 among CD45RO-negative cells, yielding a CD45RA+CCR7+ population from which TemRA cells were excluded. The donors were healthy, HIV-negative adults with no recently reported acute infections or vaccinations. All donors were Caucasian adults living in Nashville, Tennessee, USA. Blood was obtained by leukapheresis, after which PBMCs were separated by Ficoll-Histopaque density gradient centrifugation and cryopreserved in liquid nitrogen vapor phase. Purity and quantity of every magnetically sorted T cell population were checked by analytical flow cytometry. Genomic DNA was isolated from every sorted fraction and measured by UV absorbance on a Nanodrop 2000c.

Points on this clone: Its specific antigen is unknown. No qualities accompany the bases; no much larger clone lies one base away.

Input material: naive CD8+ T cells sorted from blood. In light of the paper, this sample's cell subset or site label describes: CD45RA+CCR7+. The sequence is built from TRBV5-1 and TRBJ2-7; 6 matching bases give a weak D call of TRBD1. The TCR was taken from a man between 18 and 29 years old in good health. This receptor has the CDR3 CASSTTTGQLYEQYF. The DNA reads TGCGCCAGCAGTACGACAACCGGACAGCTCTACGAGCAGTACTTC.